The 21 T cell receptor beta chains below all came from one sample that was sequenced in a study of shared clonotypes between healthy human individuals. Here immunoSEQ multiplex PCR was the method, and the copy in TCRdb shows in-frame clones only, minus some. The sample has hundreds of thousands of clones, around 96% seen once. CD45RO-negative, CCR7-positively selected cells formed the naive CD8 fraction, excluding terminally differentiated effector memory CD45RA+ cells. Sequenced material: naive CD8+ T cells sorted from blood. These receptors came from a woman in her 30s in good health.

The chain employs TRBV27 and TRBJ1-2, with D perhaps matching TRBD1 (6 bases). Germline assignment: CDR1 MNHEY and CDR2 SMNVEV (reference sequence). The CDR3 is 14 amino acids. The germline V and J ends were trimmed by 6 bases and 7 bases, with 18 bases remaining between them. CDR3 coding DNA: TGTGCCAGCAGAGTCATGGGGGCAGGTCGTGGCTACACCTTC. The encoded protein is CASRVMGAGRGYTF.

The rearrangement links TRBV28 to TRBJ2-5; D possibly corresponds to TRBD1 (6 bases). The last part of the DNA fits TRBJ2-7 better; the J call may be wrong. The CDR3 is made up of 15 amino acids. CDR1 is MDHEN and CDR2 is SYDVKM in the germline V gene. CDR3 DNA: TGTGCCAGCAGTCCTCCACGGACAGCTAGGTACGAGCAGTACTTC. Residues: CASSPPRTARYEQYF.

The chain combines TRBV28 with TRBJ2-7; the D is unclear. Germline V lookup: CDR1 MDHEN, CDR2 SYDVKM. The CDR3 is 17 amino acids. The V and J ends lost 1 base and 1 base respectively, with 17 bases between them. Here the CDR3 reads CASSLLATAPLSYEQYF. The CDR3 DNA is TGTGCCAGCAGTTTATTAGCCACTGCTCCGCTTTCCTACGAGCAGTACTTC.

This chain connects TRBV27 to TRBJ2-5; 9 bases match TRBD2. The CDR3 loop spans 14 amino acids. Germline trimming cut 6 bases from V and 5 bases from J; bases unmatched to any gene: 7. Germline-derived CDR1 and CDR2 are MNHEY and SMNVEV (reference sequence). Here the CDR3 reads CASSPGLAIETQYF. For the CDR3, the DNA is TGTGCCAGCAGCCCGGGACTAGCTATTGAGACCCAGTACTTC.

The CDR3 DNA reads as TGTGCCATCAGTGACCGGACGGACCTAAGCTCTGGGGCCAACGTCCTGACTTTC. Amino acids: CAISDRTDLSSGANVLTF. The V gene is TRBV10-3, the J gene TRBJ2-6; no definite D call. V lost 3 bases, J lost 0 bases, and 15 bases lay in between. The CDR3 is 18 amino acids. Germline V gene lookup returns CDR1 ENHRY and CDR2 SYGVKD.

CDR3: CASSFSAGVLLNEQFF. The CDR3 region has the DNA TGTGCCAGCAGTTTCTCAGCGGGAGTTCTACTCAATGAGCAGTTCTTC. The chain employs TRBV27 and TRBJ2-1; 8 bases line up with TRBD2. Looked up from germline, CDR1 is MNHEY and CDR2 is SMNVEV (reference sequence). The CDR3 is 16 amino acids. J was trimmed by 6 bases and V by 3 bases; bases with no gene match: 10.

The rearrangement links TRBV2 to TRBJ2-4; D possibly matches TRBD1 or TRBD2 (5 bases each). Germline CDR1 SNHLY, CDR2 FYNNEI. The V end lost 2 bases, the J end lost 5 bases, and 10 bases lay between the germline ends. This CDR3 spans 14 amino acids. The CDR3 here is CASSEWDAENIQYF. CDR3 nucleotide sequence: TGTGCCAGCAGTGAATGGGACGCCGAAAACATTCAGTACTTC.

The V and J genes are TRBV7-8 and TRBJ2-5; 9 nucleotides match TRBD2. V lost 4 bases, J lost 5 bases, and 14 bases stayed unmatched. This CDR3 has 17 amino acids. Germline V gives CDR1 SGHVS, CDR2 FQNEAQ. The CDR3 reads CASSSAALAGAPETQYF. The CDR3 DNA follows: TGTGCCAGCAGCTCAGCTGCGTTAGCGGGAGCCCCTGAGACCCAGTACTTC.

V and J are TRBV7-9 and TRBJ2-1; D is uncertain. Germline assignment: CDR1 SEHNR and CDR2 FQNEAQ (reference sequence). V was pared by 2 bases and J by 2 bases, with 4 bases between. The CDR3 extends over 13 amino acids. CDR3 DNA: TGTGCCAGCAGCTTATCCGCCTACAATGAGCAGTTCTTC. Its protein product is CASSLSAYNEQFF.

The chain combines TRBV11-2 with TRBJ2-7; D gene uncertain. The CDR3 length is 12 residues. V shed 4 bases and J shed 0 bases, with 4 bases lying between them. Germline V gives CDR1 SGHAT, CDR2 FQNNGV. CDR3 loop: CASSWSSYEQYF. The CDR3 DNA sequence: TGTGCCAGCAGCTGGAGCTCCTACGAGCAGTACTTC.

This clone was seen once. The V and J genes are TRBV28 and TRBJ2-1, with 9 bases fitting TRBD1. V gave up 3 bases and J gave up 7 bases; unmatched junction bases: 4. The CDR3 sequence is 14 residues long. Germline V gene sequence: CDR1 MDHEN, CDR2 SYDVKM. CDR3 region: CASSFSGTGNEQFF. The DNA of the CDR3 is TGTGCCAGCAGTTTTAGTGGGACAGGGAATGAGCAGTTCTTC. Using reference TRBV28 and TRBJ2-1 for the parts outside the CDR3, the full variable domain is DVKVTQSSRYLVKRTGEKVFLECVQDMDHENMFWYRQDPGLGLRLIYFSYDVKMKEKGDIPEGYSVSREKKERFSLILESASTNQTSMYLCASSFSGTGNEQFFGPGTRLTVL.

The V gene is TRBV4-2, the J gene TRBJ2-7, with 10 bases aligning to TRBD2. The CDR3 is 14 residues long. The V gene end was trimmed by 3 bases and the J gene end by 3 bases; junction bases not matched to a gene: 2. Germline CDR1 LGHNA, CDR2 YNFKEQ. CDR3 bases: TGTGCCAGCAGCCAGTGGACTAGCGGCTACGAGCAGTACTTC. Its translation: CASSQWTSGYEQYF.

The J gene is TRBJ1-3, the V gene TRBV29-1; no clear D gene. CDR3 length: 12 amino acids. V was trimmed by 4 bases and J by 0 bases, leaving 4 bases between them. The germline gives CDR1 SQVTM, CDR2 ANQGSEA. The DNA for the CDR3 is TGCAGCGTTGTTCACTCTGGAAACACCATATATTTT. Its translation is CSVVHSGNTIYF.

The genes are TRBV19 and TRBJ1-5, with 7 positions matching TRBD1. The germline V gene encodes CDR1 LNHDA and CDR2 SQIVND (reference sequence). This CDR3 is 15 amino acids long. J was trimmed by 0 bases and V by 6 bases; bases with no gene match: 5. CDR3 sequence reads: CASRPGTDSNQPQHF. CDR3 DNA sequence: TGTGCCAGTAGACCCGGGACAGATAGCAATCAGCCCCAGCATTTT.

The gene calls are TRBV9 and TRBJ2-7, with unresolved D. This CDR3 region has 14 residues. Germline-derived CDR1 and CDR2 are SGDLS and YYNGEE. Trimming stripped 0 bases from V and 3 bases from J, with 10 bases between. The CDR3 nucleotides are TGTGCCAGCAGCGTAGACCCCGGAGACTACGAGCAGTACTTC. Translating it yields CASSVDPGDYEQYF. The whole variable domain, filled in from reference TRBV9 and TRBJ2-7, reads DSGVTQTPKHLITATGQRVTLRCSPRSGDLSVYWYQQSLDQGLQFLIQYYNGEERAKGNILERFSAQQFPDLHSELNLSSLELGDSALYFCASSVDPGDYEQYFGPGTRLTVT.

The CDR3 is CASSMGLAGAIQYF. The CDR3 DNA reads TGTGCCAGTAGTATGGGCCTAGCGGGAGCCATTCAGTACTTC. The chain uses TRBV19 and TRBJ2-4; 10 bases fit TRBD2. CDR3 length: 14 residues. Losses at the gene ends were 3 bases for V and 9 bases for J; bases not matched to a gene: 5. The germline gives CDR1 LNHDA, CDR2 SQIVND (reference sequence).

The gene calls are TRBV7-9 and TRBJ2-2; 8 positions match TRBD2. CDR1 is SEHNR, CDR2 FQNEAQ, per germline (reference sequence). The CDR3 totals 16 residues. The junction had 9 bases not matched to a gene; V was cut back by 6 bases and J by 3 bases. The CDR3 region is CASRSLAGRDTGELFF. The DNA of the CDR3 is TGTGCCAGCAGGTCCCTAGCGGGCAGAGACACCGGGGAGCTGTTTTTT.

The V gene is TRBV28, the J gene TRBJ2-1, with TRBD2 matching 9 bases. This CDR3 has 16 amino acids. Losses at the gene ends were 4 bases for V and 8 bases for J; bases not matched to a gene: 12. Germline V gene data show CDR1 as MDHEN and CDR2 as SYDVKM. The CDR3 sequence is CASSSRGVAGDHEQFF. The DNA of the CDR3 is TGTGCCAGCAGTTCAAGGGGGGTAGCGGGAGATCATGAGCAGTTCTTC. Full variable domain (outside the CDR3, taken from reference TRBV28 and TRBJ2-1): DVKVTQSSRYLVKRTGEKVFLECVQDMDHENMFWYRQDPGLGLRLIYFSYDVKMKEKGDIPEGYSVSREKKERFSLILESASTNQTSMYLCASSSRGVAGDHEQFFGPGTRLTVL.

The chain carries TRBV9 and TRBJ2-5; D may be TRBD2 (5 bases). With 0 bases removed from V and 4 bases from J, the gap between germline ends came to 13 bases. CDR3 length: 15 residues. Germline V gene sequence: CDR1 SGDLS, CDR2 YYNGEE. CDR3 loop: CASSVGTLIGETQYF. The CDR3 DNA reads TGTGCCAGCAGCGTAGGGACTTTGATCGGAGAGACCCAGTACTTC.

This sequence joins TRBV28 and TRBJ2-2; TRBD1 agrees at 8 bases. The CDR3 extends over 13 amino acids. With V trimmed by 5 bases and J by 7 bases, 3 bases remained unmatched. The germline gives CDR1 MDHEN, CDR2 SYDVKM. CDR3 nucleotide sequence: TGTGCCAGCAGTCACAGGGGGAACGGGGAGCTGTTTTTT. This gives the protein CASSHRGNGELFF.

The V and J genes are TRBV5-6 and TRBJ1-3; D perhaps matches TRBD1 (6 bases). CDR3 size: 13 residues. The V and J ends lost 4 bases and 1 base respectively, with 6 bases between them. Germline-derived CDR1 and CDR2 are SGHDT and YYEEEE. The DNA for the CDR3 is TGTGCCAGCAGCGGACAGTCTGGAAACACCATATATTTT. Its protein product is CASSGQSGNTIYF.